Sequencing of this T cell receptor (beta chain) was carried out in a study of identical twins. CDR3 length: 15 residues. Germline V gives CDR1 LGHNA, CDR2 YNFKEQ. This clonotype was observed a few times. TCRdb re-called the 5' RACE reads with MiXCR, one entry per CDR3 protein. The sample yields 260,000 or so distinct CDR3 sequences, roughly 7.5% seen once. This sample was also put to use in a study of yellow fever vaccine responses in identical twins.

The material sequenced was CD8+ T cells sorted from blood. This receptor was taken from a woman aged 18-29 years in good health. The chain uses TRBV4-2 and TRBJ2-7; 10 bases are a match to TRBD1. The CDR3 sequence: CASSQGGTGVDEQYV. In DNA form, the CDR3 reads TGTGCCAGCAGCCAAGGTGGGACAGGGGTCGACGAACAGTACGTC.